This entry is about one T cell receptor (beta chain). Its antigen is as yet unknown. Produced via immunoSEQ multiplex PCR; TCRdb's table is partial and in-frame only. In the table there are 59,000 or so clones, about 80% of which are singletons. This record belongs to a study of T cell responses to AZD1222 COVID-19 vaccine. General study results and limits: At 160-218 and 743-854, vaccine-associated CD4 TCRs were dominant, and they spanned spike. There were mostly white British donors and more females than males, and clonal diversity was possibly underestimated.

The clonotype originates from an adult in good health. This sample comprised peripheral blood, obtained on day 0 of AZD1222 vaccination.

CDR3 in amino acids: CASSPATGRHTQYF. CDR3 in DNA: TGTGCCAGCTCACCCGCGACAGGACGCCATACGCAGTATTTT. The chain employs TRBV18 and TRBJ2-3; D may be TRBD1 (6 bases). Trimming cost V 3 bases and J 7 bases, with 14 bases left between them. This CDR3 region has 14 residues. The V gene's germline CDR1 is KGHSH and CDR2 LQKENI.